Listed below are T cell receptor beta chains from one sample, sequenced in a study of cytomegalovirus exposure and HLA in healthy donors. TCRdb's copy holds only in-frame clones and misses some; the assay was immunoSEQ multiplex PCR. Among 150,000 to 200,000 clones listed, around 87% were seen once. Sequenced input: PBMCs. The receptors derive from a woman between 18 and 29 years old in good health and CMV-seronegative. The CDR3 runs from the conserved cysteine through the conserved F or W. Fields, in order: D gene, clone size, J gene, V gene, CDR3 DNA, CDR3 protein. D genes are given only for firm matches. Only some rows state a clone size, as once, few, many or a class for expanded clones.

- - TRBJ1-3 TRBV5-1 TGCGCCAGCAGCTCCGACGATCTGGAGGGAGGAAACACCATATATTTT CASSSDDLEGGNTIYF
TRBD1 - TRBJ2-5 TRBV9 TGTGCCAGCAGCGAGGTTTCGGGACAGGGGGGAGAGACCCAGTACTTC CASSEVSGQGGETQYF
- - TRBJ1-2 TRBV19 TGTGCCAGTAGTCCTCGGCGGGGTCTAGATGGCTACACCTTC CASSPRRGLDGYTF
TRBD1 - TRBJ1-6 TRBV28 TGTGCCAGCAGTTTTGCACCGGGACAGGGGTATAATTCACCCCTCCACTTT CASSFAPGQGYNSPLHF
TRBD1 few TRBJ2-6 TRBV6-4 TGTGCCAGCAGTGAATCGGGACAGCATATGCTTAGCTCTGGGGCCAACGTCCTGACTTTC CASSESGQHMLSSGANVLTF
TRBD2 - TRBJ2-7 TRBV6-5 TGTGCCAGCAGTAGGACTAGCGGGGTATACGAGCAGTACTTC CASSRTSGVYEQYF
TRBD2 - TRBJ2-7 TRBV19 TGTGCCAGTAGTATTCGGCGGGAGAGCTACGAGCAGTACTTC CASSIRRESYEQYF
- - TRBJ2-1 TRBV6-4 TGTGCCAGCAGTGGGGGGCGAGATAGTAATGAGCAGTTCTTC CASSGGRDSNEQFF
TRBD2 - TRBJ2-7 TRBV5-6 TGTGCCAGCAGCCGGGGACTAGCGGGACTCTACGAGCAGTACTTC CASSRGLAGLYEQYF
TRBD1 - TRBJ1-3 TRBV6-5 TGTGCCAGCAGACGCGACAGGGGGCCTGGAAACACCATATATTTT CASRRDRGPGNTIYF
- few TRBJ1-1 TRBV5-1 TGCGCCAGCAGCTTGGAGGGTGGGGGGGCTGACACTGAAGCTTTCTTT CASSLEGGGADTEAFF
TRBD2 - TRBJ2-7 TRBV10-3 TGTGCCATCAGTGATTCGCTAGCGGGAGGCGTTCCCTTCTCCTACGAGCAGTACTTC CAISDSLAGGVPFSYEQYF
- - TRBJ2-2 TRBV19 TGTGCCAGTAGCCAAGCGACCAACACCGGGGAGCTGTTTTTT CASSQATNTGELFF
TRBD2 - TRBJ2-3 TRBV2 TGTGCCCGCAGACCTAGCGGATCCACAGATACGCAGTATTTT CARRPSGSTDTQYF
TRBD2 - TRBJ2-1 TRBV12-5 TGTGCTAGTGAACTAGGGACTAGCGGGGGTAATGAGCAGTTCTTC CASELGTSGGNEQFF
- - TRBJ2-7 TRBV11-2 TGTGCCAGCAGCTTAGTTCAGGGAACGCAGTACTTC CASSLVQGTQYF
- - TRBJ1-1 TRBV7-2 TGTGCCAGCAGCTTAGCTTGGAGTATAAACACTGAAGCTTTCTTT CASSLAWSINTEAFF
TRBD1 - TRBJ1-4 TRBV7-3 TGTGCCAGCAGCTCGGGAACAGGGGGAGCTAATGAAAAACTGTTTTTT CASSSGTGGANEKLFF
- - TRBJ1-1 TRBV7-9 TGTGCCAGCAGCTCCTCGCGCGCTGAAGCTTTCTTT CASSSSRAEAFF
TRBD1 - TRBJ1-4 TRBV10-3 TGTGCCATCAGTGACGCGACAGGGAGAAATGAAAAACTGTTTTTT CAISDATGRNEKLFF
- few TRBJ1-2 TRBV6-5 TGTGCCAGTTTTTCAGGGCCGTATAACTATGGCTACACCTTC CASFSGPYNYGYTF
TRBD1 - TRBJ2-7 TRBV6-1 TGTGCCAGCAGTGGAGAGGGACAGGGTGACTACGAGCAGTACTTC CASSGEGQGDYEQYF
TRBD1 once TRBJ2-2 TRBV7-9 TGTGCCGGCGCCAGGACAGGGGGGGCCGGGGAGCTGTTTTTT CAGARTGGAGELFF
TRBD1 - TRBJ1-3 TRBV4-3 TGCGCCAGCAGCCAAGTCCACCCGGGACAGAGAAACACCATATATTTT CASSQVHPGQRNTIYF
- few TRBJ2-3 TRBV7-2 TGTGCCAGCAGCCCGCAGGGGGGCGAGACAGATACGCAGTATTTT CASSPQGGETDTQYF
TRBD1 few TRBJ1-1 TRBV7-6 TGTGCCAGCAGCGGGGGACAGGGAGGCGCTGAAGCTTTCTTT CASSGGQGGAEAFF
- - TRBJ1-2 TRBV11-2 TGTGCCAGCAGCTCCAGACCACGGGATGGCTACACCTTC CASSSRPRDGYTF
TRBD2 - TRBJ2-1 TRBV9 TGTGCCAGCAGCGTAGGGGCGGGAGGGGGGGCCGGCAATGAGCAGTTCTTC CASSVGAGGGAGNEQFF
TRBD1 - TRBJ1-1 TRBV5-4 TGTGCCAGCAGCCCCCTGACAGGGGTGAACACTGAAGCTTTCTTT CASSPLTGVNTEAFF
- - TRBJ2-7 TRBV19 TGTGCCAGTAGAATTGGTGGCCAGGCGCACTCCTACGAGCAGTACTTC CASRIGGQAHSYEQYF
TRBD2 - TRBJ2-7 TRBV18 TGTGCCAGCTCACCACCAGTAGGACTAGCTTACGAGCAGTACTTC CASSPPVGLAYEQYF
TRBD1 few TRBJ2-2 TRBV29-1 TGCAGCGCCCTGGACAGGGTTGGTGGGGAGCTGTTTTTT CSALDRVGGELFF
TRBD1 - TRBJ1-1 TRBV4-2 TGTGCCAGCAGCCCCCAAGCCCATGGGACAGGGGGCTGTGAAGCTTTCTTT CASSPQAHGTGGCEAFF
TRBD1 - TRBJ1-2 TRBV5-4 TGTGCCAGCAGCTGGGGACAGGGAACCTATGGCTACACCTTC CASSWGQGTYGYTF
TRBD2 - TRBJ2-7 TRBV19 TGTGCCAGTAGTGCCCGGCGGGGGACTAGGCCTGACGAGCAGTACTTC CASSARRGTRPDEQYF
- - TRBJ1-1 TRBV29-1 TGCAGCGTTGGCACGGAGGGGTCTGAAGCTTTCTTT CSVGTEGSEAFF
TRBD1 - TRBJ2-7 TRBV7-2 TGTGCCAGCAGCTACTCCGGACAGGTCTACGAGCAGTACTTC CASSYSGQVYEQYF
- - TRBJ1-1 TRBV11-3 TGTGCCAGCAGCCCTGACAGGCCCCTAACGAACACTGAAGCTTTCTTT CASSPDRPLTNTEAFF
- - TRBJ2-1 TRBV9 TGTGCCAGCAGCCGGACACCTAACACCTACAATGAGCAGTTCTTC CASSRTPNTYNEQFF
- - TRBJ2-3 TRBV6-5 TGTGCCAGCAGTTACTCGGCCACGACAGATACGCAGTATTTT CASSYSATTDTQYF
- - TRBJ2-5 TRBV7-8 TGTGCCAGCAGCTTTCGGGAGGCCAACGAGGGGGAGCAGTACTTC CASSFREANEGEQYF
TRBD2 - TRBJ2-3 TRBV5-6 TGTGCCAGCAGCGGCACTAGCGGGGGGGCCCTCACAGATACGCAGTATTTT CASSGTSGGALTDTQYF
- - TRBJ1-2 TRBV7-7 TGTGCTAGCAGCTTAGCCAGGATCCCTAACTATGGCTACACCTTC CASSLARIPNYGYTF